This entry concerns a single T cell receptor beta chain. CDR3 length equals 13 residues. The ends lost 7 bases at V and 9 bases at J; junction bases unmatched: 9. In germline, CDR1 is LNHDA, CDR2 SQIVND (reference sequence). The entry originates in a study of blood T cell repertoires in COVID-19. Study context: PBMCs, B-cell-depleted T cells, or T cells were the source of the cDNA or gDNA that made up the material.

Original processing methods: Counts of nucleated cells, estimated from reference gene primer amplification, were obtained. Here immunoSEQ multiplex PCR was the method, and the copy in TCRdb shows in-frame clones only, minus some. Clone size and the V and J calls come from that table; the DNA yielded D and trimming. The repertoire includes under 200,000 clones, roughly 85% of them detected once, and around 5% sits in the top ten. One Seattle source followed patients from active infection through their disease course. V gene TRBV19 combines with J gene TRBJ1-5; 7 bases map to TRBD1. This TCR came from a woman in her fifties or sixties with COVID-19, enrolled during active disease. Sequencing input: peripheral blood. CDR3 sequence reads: CASMDRPFGPQHF. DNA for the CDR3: TGTGCCAGTATGGACAGGCCGTTTGGGCCCCAGCATTTT.